The entry below describes one T cell receptor beta chain. No antigen is known for it. Per-base qualities were not stored, and no clone one base away is much larger. The data were obtained in a study of blood T cell repertoires in COVID-19 (dated by TCRdb to about 2020). For the study in its entirety: The collaborator samples originated in the United States, Italy and Spain and spanned the acute and convalescent phases of COVID-19. The prospective study material was composed of cDNA or gDNA derived from T cells, B-cell-depleted T cells, or PBMCs. Deeply sampled blood TCRbeta repertoires from subjects exposed to, actively infected with, or recovered from COVID-19 were included in the dataset. The repertoires were released in a freely available public database intended as a resource for research on the immune response to SARS-CoV-2. Samples were obtained from the ongoing ImmuneRACE study (first 160 participants) and from 1,254 subjects provided by 6 global collaborators. Nearly every sample came with metadata listing a de-identified subject ID, COVID-19 status, age in years and sex. HLA class I and class II types, where available, came from metadata supplied by the sample provider rather than from assay-based typing.

Enrolling through a virtual design, the prospective study's participants ranged in age from about 18 to 100 years and lived across 24 United States geographic areas. Cohort assignment in the prospective study relied on participant-reported clinical history from a screening survey and a study questionnaire. Recovered participants in ImmuneRACE Cohort 3 were defined as having two consecutive negative NP/OP PCR tests, clearance from a healthcare professional, or resolution of symptoms. Each participant in the prospective study had whole blood, serum and a nasopharyngeal or oropharyngeal swab collected by mobile phlebotomists. Over an approximately 2-month period, participants in the prospective study had the option of providing additional blood draws and questionnaires. Prospective study blood samples were shipped either frozen or at room temperature before DNA extraction. TCRbeta CDR3 regions were amplified from genomic DNA using the immunoSEQ Assay, a bias-controlled multiplex PCR. Concerning the study's data processing: The number of nucleated cells in each sample was estimated by amplification of reference gene primers within the assay. To quantify the absolute abundance of each unique TCRbeta CDR3 rearrangement, sequence reads were collapsed and filtered. Productive Simpson clonality was computed per sample as the square root of Simpson's diversity index over productive rearrangements. In its TCRdb copy, this immuneACCESS table keeps in-frame sequences only and misses some clones. Where compared with another copy, unresolved V genes explain less than half of these, and the others have no known cause. V and J calls and clone size are given by that table; D and trimming were obtained from the DNA. The sample table contains about 130,000 clones; only one count was recorded for roughly 80% of them. The ten top clones hold over 15% of the sample.

Here is what the overall study found, with its caveats: The amount of clinical and demographic metadata varied by source and participant and was provided uncurated.

The receptor comes from a man younger than 40 who had recovered from COVID-19. Input material: PBMCs or T cells enriched from blood (not recorded which).

The nucleotides read TGTGCCAGCAAGAGCGCCGGAAGCAATCAGCCCCAGCATTTT. This sequence encodes CASKSAGSNQPQHF. The sequence joins TRBV6-5 to TRBJ1-5, with the identity of the D gene unclear. The CDR3 numbers 14 residues from cysteine through phenylalanine. Only the CDR3 DNA stays, 42 bases, in frame from base 1. CDR1 and CDR2, per the germline V gene, are MNHEY and SVGAGI. Trimming costs V 7 bases and J 1 base, and their ends lie 11 bases apart.